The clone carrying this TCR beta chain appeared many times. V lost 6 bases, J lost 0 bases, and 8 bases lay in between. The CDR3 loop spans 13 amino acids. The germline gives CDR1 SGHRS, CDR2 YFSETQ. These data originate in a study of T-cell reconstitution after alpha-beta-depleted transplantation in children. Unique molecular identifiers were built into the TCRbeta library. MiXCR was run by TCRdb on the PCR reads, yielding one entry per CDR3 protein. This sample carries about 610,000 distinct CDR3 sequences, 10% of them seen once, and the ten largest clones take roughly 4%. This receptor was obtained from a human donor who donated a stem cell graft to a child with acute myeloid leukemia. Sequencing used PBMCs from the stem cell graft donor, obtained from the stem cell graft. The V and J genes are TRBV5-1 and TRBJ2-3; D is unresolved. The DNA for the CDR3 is TGCGCCAGCACCACAGCTAGCACAGATACGCAGTATTTT. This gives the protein CASTTASTDTQYF.